A selection of T cell receptor beta chains follows, all from one sample in a study of blood T cell repertoires in COVID-19. Sequencing used immunoSEQ multiplex PCR; TCRdb keeps in-frame clones, though not all of them. The sample records roughly 250,000 clones, about 90% being singletons. The sequenced material came from peripheral blood. All receptors derive from a woman aged 25 to 45 with COVID-19, enrolled during active disease. Both conserved end residues are part of each CDR3. Each record gives: V gene, J gene, D gene, clone size, CDR3 DNA, CDR3 protein. D genes are given only for firm matches. The size of a clone is reported for some rows only, either as once, few or many, or as a class for expanded clones.

V: TRBV11-3
J: TRBJ2-5
D: TRBD2
size: .
DNA: TGTGCCAGCAGCGTAGCGGGGGGGGAAGAGACCCAGTACTTC
CDR3: CASSVAGGEETQYF

V: TRBV27
J: TRBJ2-7
D: .
size: medium-sized
DNA: TGTGCCAGCAGGCAGGGGGGCGAGCAGTACTTC
CDR3: CASRQGGEQYF

V: TRBV18
J: TRBJ1-3
D: .
size: .
DNA: TGTGCCAGCTCACCGGGCCAGTCCTCTGGAAACACCATATATTTT
CDR3: CASSPGQSSGNTIYF

V: TRBV10-3
J: TRBJ2-1
D: .
size: .
DNA: TGTGCCGCCGGAGGGCCGGGGAATGAGCAGTTCTTC
CDR3: CAAGGPGNEQFF

V: TRBV28
J: TRBJ2-1
D: .
size: .
DNA: TGTGCCAGCAGTTTGTCTTACAATGAGCAGTTCTTC
CDR3: CASSLSYNEQFF

V: TRBV7-2
J: TRBJ2-2
D: TRBD2
size: .
DNA: TGTGCCAGCAGCTCGGGACTAGCCTTGAACACCGGGGAGCTGTTTTTT
CDR3: CASSSGLALNTGELFF

V: TRBV19
J: TRBJ1-2
D: .
size: .
DNA: TGTGCCAGTAGTGGGACCCTAAGGGACAAACGCTATGGCTACACCTTC
CDR3: CASSGTLRDKRYGYTF

V: TRBV3-1/TRBV3-2
J: TRBJ2-5
D: TRBD2
size: .
DNA: TGTGCCAGCAGCCAGGGACTAGCGGGGGGAATCCAAGAGACCCAGTACTTC
CDR3: CASSQGLAGGIQETQYF

V: TRBV19
J: TRBJ1-1
D: TRBD1
size: .
DNA: TGTGCCAGTAGTATTTTGACAGGGATAATGAACACTGAAGCTTTCTTT
CDR3: CASSILTGIMNTEAFF

V: TRBV6-5
J: TRBJ2-1
D: TRBD2
size: .
DNA: TGTGCCAGCAGTTACTCCGCCGGGAGGCTTACCAATGAGCAGTTCTTC
CDR3: CASSYSAGRLTNEQFF

V: TRBV5-4
J: TRBJ2-1
D: TRBD1
size: .
DNA: TGTGCCAGCAGCTTGGAGGGACAGGGAGGCTACAATGAGCAGTTCTTC
CDR3: CASSLEGQGGYNEQFF

V: TRBV3-1/TRBV3-2
J: TRBJ1-1
D: .
size: .
DNA: TGTGCCAGCAGCCAATCAGTGAACACTGAAGCTTTCTTT
CDR3: CASSQSVNTEAFF

V: TRBV28
J: TRBJ1-1
D: .
size: .
DNA: TGTGCCAGCAGGAGGACTGCAGCAAAGGCTTTCTTT
CDR3: CASRRTAAKAFF

V: TRBV5-1
J: TRBJ1-5
D: TRBD1
size: .
DNA: TGCGCCAGCAGCTTCGATGGGCAGGGGGCTGATCAGCCCCAGCATTTT
CDR3: CASSFDGQGADQPQHF

V: TRBV5-5
J: TRBJ1-1
D: TRBD1
size: .
DNA: TGTGCCAGCAGCTTGGAAACCGGGACAGGGGCCTCCAGATCGGCTTTCTTT
CDR3: CASSLETGTGASRSAFF